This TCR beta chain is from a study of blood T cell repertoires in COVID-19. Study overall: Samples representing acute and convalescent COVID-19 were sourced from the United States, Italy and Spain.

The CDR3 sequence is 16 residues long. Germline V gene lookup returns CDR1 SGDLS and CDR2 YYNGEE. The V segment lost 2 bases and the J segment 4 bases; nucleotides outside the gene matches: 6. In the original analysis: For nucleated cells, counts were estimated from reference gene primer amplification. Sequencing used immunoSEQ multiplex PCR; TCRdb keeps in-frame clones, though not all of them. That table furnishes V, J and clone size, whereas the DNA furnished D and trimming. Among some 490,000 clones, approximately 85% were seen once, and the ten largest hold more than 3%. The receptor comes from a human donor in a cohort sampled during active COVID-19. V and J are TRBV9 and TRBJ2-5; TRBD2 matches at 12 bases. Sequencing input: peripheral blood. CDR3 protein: CASSVGASGRGETQYF. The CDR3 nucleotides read TGTGCCAGCAGCGTTGGGGCTAGCGGGAGGGGAGAGACCCAGTACTTC.